This TCR beta chain emerged from a study of identical twins. Study-wide points: There was more out-of-frame TCR alpha sharing in monozygotic twins than models estimated. Out-of-frame alpha sequences common to twins exhibited an excess of low generation probability.

This clonotype has only a few counts. The target antigen is unknown. TCRdb itself ran the 5' RACE reads through MiXCR, one entry per CDR3 protein. The sample yields 310,000 or so distinct CDR3 sequences, approximately 8.5% seen once. The same sample was also used in a study of yellow fever vaccine responses in identical twins.

Input material: memory (CD45RO+) T cells sorted from blood. The TCR originated in a woman aged 18-30 years in good health.

The CDR3: CASSARREPNQPQHF. DNA of the CDR3: TGCGCCAGCAGCGCCAGACGGGAGCCCAATCAGCCCCAGCATTTT. The chain links TRBV23-1 to TRBJ1-5; D is ambiguous. TRBV23-1 is reported as an ORF; its role is uncertain. This CDR3 is built from 15 residues. Trimming removed 6 bases from V and 3 bases from J, with 15 bases in between.